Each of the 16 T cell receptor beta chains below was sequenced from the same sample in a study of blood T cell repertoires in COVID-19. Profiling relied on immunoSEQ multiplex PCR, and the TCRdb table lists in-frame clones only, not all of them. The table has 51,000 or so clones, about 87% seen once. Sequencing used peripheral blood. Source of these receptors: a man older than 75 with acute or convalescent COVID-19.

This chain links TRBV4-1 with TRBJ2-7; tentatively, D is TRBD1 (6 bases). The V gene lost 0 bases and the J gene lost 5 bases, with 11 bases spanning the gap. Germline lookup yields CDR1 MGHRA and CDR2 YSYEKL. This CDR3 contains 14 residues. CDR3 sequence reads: CASSQDRNRDEQYF. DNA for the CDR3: TGCGCCAGCAGCCAAGATAGGAACAGGGACGAGCAGTACTTC.

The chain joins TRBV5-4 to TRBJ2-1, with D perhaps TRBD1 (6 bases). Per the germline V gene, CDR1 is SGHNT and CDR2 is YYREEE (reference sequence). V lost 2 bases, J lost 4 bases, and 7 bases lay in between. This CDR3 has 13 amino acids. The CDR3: CASSLQGYNEQFF. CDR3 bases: TGTGCCAGCAGCTTACAGGGATACAATGAGCAGTTCTTC.

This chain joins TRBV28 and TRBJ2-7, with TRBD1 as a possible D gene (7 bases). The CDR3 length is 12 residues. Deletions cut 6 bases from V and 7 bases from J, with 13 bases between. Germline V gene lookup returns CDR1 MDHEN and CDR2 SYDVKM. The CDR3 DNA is TGTGCCAGCAGCCCGACAGGGAGGGAGCAGTACTTC. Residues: CASSPTGREQYF.

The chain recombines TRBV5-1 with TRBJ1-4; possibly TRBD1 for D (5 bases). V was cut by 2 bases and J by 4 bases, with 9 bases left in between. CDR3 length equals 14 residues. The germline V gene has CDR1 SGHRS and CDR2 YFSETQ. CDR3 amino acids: CASSFGGVNEKLFF. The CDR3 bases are TGCGCCAGCAGCTTTGGAGGGGTTAATGAAAAACTGTTTTTT.

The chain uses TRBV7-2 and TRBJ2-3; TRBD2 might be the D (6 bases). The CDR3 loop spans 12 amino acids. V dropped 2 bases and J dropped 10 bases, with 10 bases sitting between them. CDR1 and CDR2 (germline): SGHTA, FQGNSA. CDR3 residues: CASSLIAGPQYF. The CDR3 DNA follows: TGTGCCAGCAGCTTAATTGCGGGGCCGCAGTATTTT.

The CDR3 bases are TGTGCCACCAGCAGAGGGGGAGGCTATGGCTACACCTTC. It specifies CATSRGGGYGYTF. The genes are TRBV15 and TRBJ1-2; no reliable D call. This CDR3 region has 13 residues. Germline lookup yields CDR1 LNHNV and CDR2 YYDKDF (reference sequence). V was shortened by 1 base and J by 4 bases, with 7 bases between the two germline ends.

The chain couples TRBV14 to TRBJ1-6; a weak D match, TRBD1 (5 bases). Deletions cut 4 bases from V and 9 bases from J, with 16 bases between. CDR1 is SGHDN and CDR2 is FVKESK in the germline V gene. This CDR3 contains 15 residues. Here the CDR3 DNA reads TGTGCCAGCAGCCCAAGAACCGGCCAGGGTTCACCCCTCCACTTT. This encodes CASSPRTGQGSPLHF.

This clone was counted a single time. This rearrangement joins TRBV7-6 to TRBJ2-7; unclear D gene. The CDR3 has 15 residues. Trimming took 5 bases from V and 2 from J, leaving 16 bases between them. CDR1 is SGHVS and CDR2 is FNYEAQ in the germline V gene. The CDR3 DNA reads TGTGCCAGCAGCCAAGACATTGGCCCGGCCTACGAGCAGTACTTC. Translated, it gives CASSQDIGPAYEQYF.

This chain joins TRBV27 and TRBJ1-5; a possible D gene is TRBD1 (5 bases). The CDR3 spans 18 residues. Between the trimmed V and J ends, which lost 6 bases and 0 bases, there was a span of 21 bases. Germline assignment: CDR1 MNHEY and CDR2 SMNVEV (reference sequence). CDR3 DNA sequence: TGTGCCAGCAGCCACCTAAAGGCGACAGTCGATAGCAATCAGCCCCAGCATTTT. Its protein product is CASSHLKATVDSNQPQHF.

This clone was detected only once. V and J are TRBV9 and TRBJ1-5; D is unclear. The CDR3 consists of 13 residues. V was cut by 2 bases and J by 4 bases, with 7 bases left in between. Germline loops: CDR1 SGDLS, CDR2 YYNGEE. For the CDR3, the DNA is TGTGCCAGCAGCGTGGCAGATAATCAGCCCCAGCATTTT. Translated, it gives CASSVADNQPQHF.

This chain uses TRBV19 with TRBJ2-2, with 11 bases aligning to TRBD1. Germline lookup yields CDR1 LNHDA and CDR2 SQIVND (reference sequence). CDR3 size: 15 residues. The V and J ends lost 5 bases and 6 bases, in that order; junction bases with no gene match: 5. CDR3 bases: TGTGCCAGTAGTCACGGGACAGGGGGGGCCGGGGAGCTGTTTTTT. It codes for CASSHGTGGAGELFF.

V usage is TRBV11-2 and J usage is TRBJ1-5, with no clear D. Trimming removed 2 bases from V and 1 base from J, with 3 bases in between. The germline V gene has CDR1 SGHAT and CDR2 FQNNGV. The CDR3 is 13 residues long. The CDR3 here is CASSLSSNQPQHF. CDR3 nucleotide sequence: TGTGCCAGCAGCTTATCGAGCAATCAGCCCCAGCATTTT.

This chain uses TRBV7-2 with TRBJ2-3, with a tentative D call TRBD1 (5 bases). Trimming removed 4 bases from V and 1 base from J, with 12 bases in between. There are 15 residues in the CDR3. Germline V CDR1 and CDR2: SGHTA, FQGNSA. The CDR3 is CASSSRVSGTDTQYF. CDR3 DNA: TGTGCCAGCAGCTCCAGGGTTAGTGGCACAGATACGCAGTATTTT. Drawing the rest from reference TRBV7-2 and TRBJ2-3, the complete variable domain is GAGVSQSPSNKVTEKGKDVELRCDPISGHTALYWYRQSLGQGLEFLIYFQGNSAPDKSGLPSDRFSAERTGGSVSTLTIQRTQQEDSAVYLCASSSRVSGTDTQYFGPGTRLTVL.

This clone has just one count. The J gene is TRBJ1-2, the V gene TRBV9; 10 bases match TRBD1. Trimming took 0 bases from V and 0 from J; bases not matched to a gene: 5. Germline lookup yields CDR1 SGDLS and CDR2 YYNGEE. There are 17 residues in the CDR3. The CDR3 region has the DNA TGTGCCAGCAGCGTAGCGGGACAGGGGCTCACTAACTATGGCTACACCTTC. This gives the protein CASSVAGQGLTNYGYTF. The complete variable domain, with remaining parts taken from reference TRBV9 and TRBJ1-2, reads DSGVTQTPKHLITATGQRVTLRCSPRSGDLSVYWYQQSLDQGLQFLIQYYNGEERAKGNILERFSAQQFPDLHSELNLSSLELGDSALYFCASSVAGQGLTNYGYTFGSGTRLTVV.

CDR3 sequence: CASSLGQGADTQYF. The CDR3 region has the DNA TGTGCCAGCAGCCTGGGACAGGGGGCAGATACGCAGTATTTT. This chain joins TRBV7-9 and TRBJ2-3, with 11 bases matching TRBD1. CDR1 is SEHNR and CDR2 is FQNEAQ in the germline V gene (reference sequence). The CDR3 is 14 residues long. Trimming removed 5 bases from V and 4 bases from J; junction bases left unmatched: 2.

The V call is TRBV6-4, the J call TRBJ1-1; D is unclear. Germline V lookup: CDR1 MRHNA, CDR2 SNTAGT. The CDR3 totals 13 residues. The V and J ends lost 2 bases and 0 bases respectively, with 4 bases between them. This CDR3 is CASSDNLNTEAFF. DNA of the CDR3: TGTGCCAGCAGTGACAACTTGAACACTGAAGCTTTCTTT.